This TCR beta chain was recorded in a study of tumor-infiltrating lymphocytes in primary liver carcinoma. As concerns this clonotype: A read error may account for a junction end that differs from germline.

With roughly 540 ng total RNA as template and a constant-region primer, TCR beta cDNA was made. Researchers made the TCR beta libraries by running three nested multiplex PCR rounds with slightly modified ARM-PCR. The first two PCR rounds used TRBV1-TRBV30 forward primers with a C-beta reverse primer, roughly 10 cycles each. One entry per CDR3 protein, called by TCRdb with MiXCR from the multiplex PCR reads. This table holds about 54,000 distinct CDR3 sequences, 70% to 85% found once. Germline V gives CDR1 MGHRA, CDR2 YSYEKL. This CDR3 has 15 residues. RNA and DNA were co-extracted from about 20-30 mg of unsorted bulk tissue.

Sequencing was performed on liver tumor tissue from sampling region 2. Subset described: tumor region T2, inferior pole. The TCR originated in a man aged 40-55 years with primary liver carcinoma and hepatitis B virus infection. The chain links TRBV4-1 to TRBJ2-3; maybe TRBD1 (5 bases). CDR3 sequence reads: CASNQVSDTRDTQYF. The CDR3 DNA is TGCGCCAGCAACCAAGTCTCGGACACCAGAGATACGCAGTATTTT.